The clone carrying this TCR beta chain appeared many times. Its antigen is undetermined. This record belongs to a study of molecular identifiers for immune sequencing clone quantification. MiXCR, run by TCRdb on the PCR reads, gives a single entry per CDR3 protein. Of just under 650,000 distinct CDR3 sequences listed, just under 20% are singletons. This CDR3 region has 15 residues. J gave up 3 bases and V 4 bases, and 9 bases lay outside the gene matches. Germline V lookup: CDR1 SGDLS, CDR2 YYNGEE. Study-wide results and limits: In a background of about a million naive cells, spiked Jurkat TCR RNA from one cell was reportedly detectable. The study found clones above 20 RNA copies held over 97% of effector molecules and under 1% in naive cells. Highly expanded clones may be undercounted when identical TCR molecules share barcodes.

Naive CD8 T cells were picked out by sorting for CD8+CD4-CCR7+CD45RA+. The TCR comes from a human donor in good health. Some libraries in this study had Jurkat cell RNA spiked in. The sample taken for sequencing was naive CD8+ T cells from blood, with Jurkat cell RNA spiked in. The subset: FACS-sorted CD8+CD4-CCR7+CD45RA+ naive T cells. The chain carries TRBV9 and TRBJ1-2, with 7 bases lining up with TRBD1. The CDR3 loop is CASSLTGESYYGYTF. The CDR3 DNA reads TGTGCCAGCAGCTTAACAGGGGAATCATACTATGGCTACACCTTC.